The T cell receptor beta chain described here comes from a study of cytomegalovirus exposure and HLA in healthy donors. Study conclusions and caveats: The classifier was said to identify cytomegalovirus status with high specificity and sensitivity. Several of the most significant clusters appeared, in a later analysis, to be linked to common viral pathogens.

V gave up 6 bases and J gave up 6 bases; unmatched junction bases: 6. Germline V gives CDR1 SGHTS, CDR2 YDEGEE. This CDR3 spans 13 amino acids. Note on this clone: The antigen remains undetermined.

The PCR made use of 60 Vbeta and 13 Jbeta primers. Data came from immunoSEQ multiplex PCR; TCRdb stores just in-frame clones and leaves some out. The sample shows tens of thousands of clones, about 75% of them seen only once. The TCR was taken from a man in his late teens or twenties in good health and CMV-seronegative. Source material: PBMCs. V usage is TRBV5-8 and J usage is TRBJ1-5; 7 nucleotides match TRBD1. CDR3 in amino acids: CASMEGAFQPQHF. In DNA form, the CDR3 reads TGTGCCAGCATGGAGGGGGCATTTCAGCCCCAGCATTTT.